A selection of T cell receptor beta chains follows, all from one sample in a study of blood T cell repertoires in COVID-19. Clones were read by immunoSEQ multiplex PCR, and TCRdb kept only the in-frame ones, dropping some. Of 40,000 or so clones listed, 88% were seen once; the top ten hold approximately 3.3%. Source material: peripheral blood. The receptors come from a human donor in a cohort sampled during active COVID-19. CDR3s include the opening cysteine and the closing phenylalanine or tryptophan. D genes are given only for firm matches. Only some rows state a clone size, as once, few, many or a class for expanded clones.

V gene	clone size	D gene	J gene	CDR3 protein	CDR3 DNA
TRBV7-3	-	TRBD2	TRBJ2-3	CASSPGRLAGVTDTQYF	TGTGCCAGCAGCCCAGGGAGACTAGCGGGGGTCACAGATACGCAGTATTTT
TRBV28	once	-	TRBJ1-5	CASSPLSRGDQPQHF	TGTGCCAGCAGTCCACTCTCCAGGGGAGATCAGCCCCAGCATTTT
TRBV27	-	TRBD1	TRBJ1-2	CASSLSPGQGTYGYTF	TGTGCCAGCAGTTTATCCCCGGGACAGGGAACATATGGCTACACCTTC
TRBV18	-	-	TRBJ2-5	CASSPSWAGIKETQYF	TGTGCCAGCTCACCCTCCTGGGCCGGAATAAAAGAGACCCAGTACTTC
TRBV4-3	-	TRBD2	TRBJ2-7	CASSQDAGGVSYEQYF	TGCGCCAGCAGCCAAGATGCGGGGGGGGTCTCCTACGAGCAGTACTTC
TRBV3-1/TRBV3-2	-	-	TRBJ1-6	CASNSRGGGYNSPLHF	TGTGCCAGCAACTCGCGGGGGGGAGGTTATAATTCACCCCTCCACTTT
TRBV6-6	-	-	TRBJ2-7	CASSRGPGTENYEQYF	TGTGCCAGCAGTCGAGGCCCCGGGACTGAAAATTACGAGCAGTACTTC
TRBV7-3	few	-	TRBJ2-7	CASSSGGEQYF	TGTGCCAGCAGCTCTGGCGGCGAGCAGTACTTC
TRBV5-1	-	TRBD1	TRBJ1-6	CASSPDRAGHF	TGCGCCAGCAGCCCGGACAGGGCTGGCCACTTT
TRBV10-3	-	-	TRBJ1-1	CAISAGTEAFF	TGTGCCATCAGTGCCGGCACTGAAGCTTTCTTT
TRBV15	once	-	TRBJ1-4	CATSRDRGAGNEKLFF	TGTGCCACCAGCAGAGACCGGGGGGCCGGTAATGAAAAACTGTTTTTT
TRBV5-1	once	TRBD1	TRBJ1-1	CASSSRQGYTEAFF	TGCGCCAGCAGCAGTAGACAGGGCTACACTGAAGCTTTCTTT
TRBV18	-	-	TRBJ2-5	CASSPPEGRETQYF	TGTGCCAGCTCACCACCGGAGGGGCGAGAGACCCAGTACTTC
TRBV3-1/TRBV3-2	-	-	TRBJ1-1	CASSQGSMSEAFF	TGTGCCAGCAGCCAGGGCTCTATGTCTGAAGCTTTCTTT
TRBV7-8	-	TRBD2	TRBJ2-3	CASSLVAASGSLTDTQYF	TGTGCCAGCAGCTTAGTGGCGGCTAGCGGGAGTTTGACAGATACGCAGTATTTT
TRBV6-5	-	TRBD2	TRBJ2-5	CASRSTSGGQETQYF	TGTGCCAGCAGGTCGACTAGCGGGGGCCAAGAGACCCAGTACTTC
TRBV7-9	-	TRBD2	TRBJ2-3	CASSPARLAGAMDTQYF	TGTGCCAGCAGCCCAGCCCGACTAGCGGGAGCAATGGATACGCAGTATTTT
TRBV5-4	-	TRBD1	TRBJ1-6	CASSFFDRAYNSPLHF	TGTGCCAGCAGCTTTTTCGACAGGGCATATAATTCACCCCTCCACTTT
TRBV5-5	-	-	TRBJ2-7	CASSFGPGVTYEQYF	TGTGCCAGCAGCTTTGGACCAGGGGTGACCTACGAGCAGTACTTC
TRBV6-6	-	TRBD1	TRBJ1-4	CASSQDRGMEKLFF	TGTGCCAGCAGCCAAGACAGGGGGATGGAAAAACTGTTTTTT
TRBV5-1	-	-	TRBJ1-2	CASSLSGRVYYGYTF	TGCGCCAGCAGCTTGTCGGGCAGGGTCTATTATGGCTACACCTTC
TRBV2	medium-sized	-	TRBJ2-1	CASSEMGLPNEQFF	TGTGCCAGCAGTGAAATGGGACTCCCCAATGAGCAGTTCTTC
TRBV7-9	-	-	TRBJ2-3	CASSLARYRGPDTQYF	TGTGCCAGCAGCTTAGCACGCTATCGAGGTCCAGATACGCAGTATTTT
TRBV6-2/TRBV6-3	-	TRBD2	TRBJ2-7	CASSETLSGAGEQYF	TGTGCCAGCAGTGAGACCCTTAGCGGGGCCGGCGAGCAGTACTTC
TRBV7-9	few	TRBD2	TRBJ2-1	CASSKNSGGDYNEQFF	TGTGCCAGCAGCAAGAATAGCGGGGGGGACTACAATGAGCAGTTCTTC
TRBV2	-	-	TRBJ1-1	CASRVAWGGNTEAFF	TGTGCCAGCAGAGTAGCTTGGGGGGGGAACACTGAAGCTTTCTTT
TRBV7-6	-	TRBD1	TRBJ2-2	CASSLVKTGTGDTGELFF	TGTGCCAGCAGCTTAGTCAAAACCGGGACAGGAGACACCGGGGAGCTGTTTTTT
TRBV6-4	few	TRBD2	TRBJ2-3	CASSDAGGPDTQYF	TGTGCCAGCAGTGACGCGGGAGGGCCAGATACGCAGTATTTT
TRBV12-5	-	-	TRBJ2-3	CASGLSSTDTQYF	TGTGCTAGTGGTTTGTCTTCCACAGATACGCAGTATTTT
TRBV4-3	-	TRBD2	TRBJ2-1	CASSQDPGLAVYNEQFF	TGCGCCAGCAGCCAAGATCCCGGACTAGCGGTCTACAATGAGCAGTTCTTC
TRBV30	-	-	TRBJ1-1	CAWSLRTDLNTEAFF	TGTGCCTGGAGCCTACGGACAGACTTGAACACTGAAGCTTTCTTT
TRBV2	-	-	TRBJ1-2	CASSDPWGAGGYTF	TGTGCCAGCAGTGACCCCTGGGGCGCCGGTGGCTACACCTTC
TRBV5-4	-	TRBD2	TRBJ2-1	CASSLDPSGSYNEQFF	TGTGCCAGCAGCTTGGATCCTAGCGGGTCCTACAATGAGCAGTTCTTC
TRBV29-1	-	TRBD1	TRBJ1-2	CSVAEGANGYTF	TGCAGCGTTGCAGAGGGGGCCAATGGCTACACCTTC
TRBV6-5	-	TRBD2	TRBJ2-1	CASSYNRIGTSNEQFF	TGTGCCAGCAGTTACAATAGGATTGGGACTAGCAATGAGCAGTTCTTC
TRBV19	-	TRBD1	TRBJ2-1	CASSFSRDRDPFF	TGTGCCAGTAGTTTTAGCCGGGACAGGGACCCGTTCTTC